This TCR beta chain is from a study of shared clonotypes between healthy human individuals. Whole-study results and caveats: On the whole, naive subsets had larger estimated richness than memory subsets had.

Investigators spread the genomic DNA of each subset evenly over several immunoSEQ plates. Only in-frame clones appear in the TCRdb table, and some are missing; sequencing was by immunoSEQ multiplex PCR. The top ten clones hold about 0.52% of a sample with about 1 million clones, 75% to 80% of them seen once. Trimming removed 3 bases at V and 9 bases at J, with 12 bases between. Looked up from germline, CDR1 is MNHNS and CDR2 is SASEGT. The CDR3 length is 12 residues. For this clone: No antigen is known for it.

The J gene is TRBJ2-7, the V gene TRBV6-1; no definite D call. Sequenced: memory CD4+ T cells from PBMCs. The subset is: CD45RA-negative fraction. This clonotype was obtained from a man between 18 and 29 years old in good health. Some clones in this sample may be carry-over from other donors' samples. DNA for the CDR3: TGTGCCAGCAGTGATGTCGGGTTACGGCAGTACTTC. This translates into CASSDVGLRQYF.